This TCR beta chain emerged from a study of response to subunit inactivated influenza vaccine (dated by TCRdb to 2016 to 2019). As for the study more broadly: Deep quantitative T cell receptor repertoire profiling was used in the study to track responses to a trivalent subunit inactivated influenza vaccine. Broader findings and caveats from the paper: The authors suggested that each seasonal influenza vaccination may recruit only a limited number of new T cells.

This clonotype was recorded a few times. Its binding antigen is unknown. There are no base qualities to consult, and no much larger clone falls within one base. Trimming at the junction amounts to 3 bases on V and 6 bases on J, and the germline ends lie 11 bases apart. The germline V gene specifies KGHDR as CDR1 and SFDVKD as CDR2. Spanning cysteine to phenylalanine, the CDR3 consists of 13 amino acids. The only DNA kept is the CDR3, 39 bases in frame from the first base. Library prep was done by RT-PCR. Data came from an Illumina HiSeq 2500. The public reads were run again by TCRdb, first through fastp at Q25 and then through MiXCR, and only productive beta chains were kept. Identical CDR3 protein sequences are pooled into one entry, listed with their most common genes and DNA. In this sample the table shows about 480,000 distinct CDR3 sequences, about 25% of which occur a single time. The top ten clonotypes cover 1.9% of the sample.

This specimen was CD4+ T cells sorted from PBMCs, taken 5 to 6 days after vaccination. This chain is built from TRBV24-1 and TRBJ2-7; TRBD1 is a weak D gene call, 6 bases matching. The sequence was obtained from a man aged 45-60 years who received an inactivated influenza vaccine. Donor details come from another sample of the same person, matched by shared clones. This receptor carries the CDR3 CATSDPPGAEQYF. At the DNA level, the sequence is TGTGCCACCAGTGATCCCCCAGGGGCCGAGCAGTACTTC.